This TCR beta chain is from a study of T cells after yellow fever vaccination. General study results and limits: Relatively few clonotypes were ones that appeared in both CD4 and CD8 compartments. Most primary-vaccination clones recurred post-booster (approximately 96% CD4, around 88% CD8). Though weaker, the secondary response peaked faster, on day 5 versus 15.

The authors made TCR cDNA by 5'RACE template switching, adding a universal primer site and UMIs. One entry per CDR3 protein results from TCRdb running MiXCR on the 5' RACE reads. The sample yields under 700,000 distinct CDR3 sequences, about a sixth seen once. The V segment lost 5 bases and the J segment 0 bases; nucleotides outside the gene matches: 2. The CDR3 consists of 15 residues. This clonotype has a handful of counts. The antigen is undetermined. V and J are TRBV12-3 or TRBV12-4 and TRBJ2-3; 10 bases fit TRBD2. The specimen comprised PBMCs, sampled less than 6 days after the first yellow fever vaccination. This TCR was sampled from a man between 18 and 35 years old who received the YFV17D yellow fever vaccine. The CDR3 nucleotides read TGTGCCAGCAGTACTAGCGGGGCTAGCACAGATACGCAGTATTTT. Translated, it gives CASSTSGASTDTQYF.